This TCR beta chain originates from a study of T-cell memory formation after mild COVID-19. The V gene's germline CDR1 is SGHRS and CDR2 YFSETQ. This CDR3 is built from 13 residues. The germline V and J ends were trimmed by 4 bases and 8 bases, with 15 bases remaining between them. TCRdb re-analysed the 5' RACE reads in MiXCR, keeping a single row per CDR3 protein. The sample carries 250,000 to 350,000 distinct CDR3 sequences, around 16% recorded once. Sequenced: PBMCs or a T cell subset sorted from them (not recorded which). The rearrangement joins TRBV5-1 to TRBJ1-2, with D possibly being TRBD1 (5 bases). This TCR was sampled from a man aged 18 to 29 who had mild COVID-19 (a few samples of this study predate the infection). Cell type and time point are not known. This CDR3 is CASSRDPLDGYTF. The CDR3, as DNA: TGCGCCAGCAGCCGGGACCCCCTGGACGGCTACACCTTC.